One and the same sample provided the 4 T cell receptor beta chains below, sequenced in a study of blood T cell repertoires in COVID-19. TCRdb keeps only in-frame clones here, not all; method: immunoSEQ multiplex PCR. The sample yields 250,000 to 300,000 clones, about nine tenths seen once. Specimen: peripheral blood. The receptor set was obtained from an older woman with acute or convalescent COVID-19.

As DNA, the CDR3 is TGTGCCAGCAGCTTAGAAGGCGCGGTGTACAATGAGCAGTTCTTC. Translated, it gives CASSLEGAVYNEQFF. This chain joins TRBV11-2 and TRBJ2-1; D gene unclear. The length of the CDR3 is 15 residues. In germline, CDR1 is SGHAT, CDR2 FQNNGV. Trimming shortened V by 0 bases and J by 4 bases, and 10 bases separated the two germline ends.

V usage is TRBV4-1 and J usage is TRBJ2-7, with a possible D match to TRBD1 (5 bases). This CDR3 is 15 amino acids long. Per the germline V gene, CDR1 is MGHRA and CDR2 is YSYEKL. Trimming pared 1 base from V and 3 bases from J, leaving 13 bases between. The CDR3 sequence: CASSQAQGVSYEQYF. CDR3 DNA: TGCGCCAGCAGCCAAGCGCAAGGGGTAAGCTACGAGCAGTACTTC.

The rearrangement joins TRBV11-2 to TRBJ1-1; possible D gene TRBD1, 5 bases. The CDR3 has 13 amino acids. CDR1 SGHAT and CDR2 FQNNGV come from the germline V gene. V lost 6 bases to trimming and J lost 11 bases, with 19 bases between them. The DNA of the CDR3 is TGTGCCAGCAGGGGACGGGGAGGATTGACTGCTTTCTTT. It encodes CASRGRGGLTAFF. The full variable domain, its missing parts supplied by reference TRBV11-2 and TRBJ1-1, is EAGVAQSPRYKIIEKRQSVAFWCNPISGHATLYWYQQILGQGPKLLIQFQNNGVVDDSQLPKDRFSAERLKGVDSTLKIQPAKLEDSAVYLCASRGRGGLTAFFGQGTRLTVV.

The gene calls are TRBV19 and TRBJ2-2, with 11 nucleotides matching TRBD1. Germline values: CDR1 LNHDA, CDR2 SQIVND (reference sequence). The junction had 7 bases not matched to a gene; V was cut back by 5 bases and J by 5 bases. The CDR3 has 16 amino acids. CDR3 residues: CASSPGQGVVTGELFF. The CDR3 bases are TGTGCCAGTAGTCCGGGACAGGGGGTCGTTACCGGGGAGCTGTTTTTT.